Presented here are 27 T cell receptor beta chains from one specimen sequenced in a study of T cells in Graves' hyperthyroidism and ophthalmopathy. Amplified TCR beta CDR3 regions derived from RNA transcripts. The HTBI primer set served for first-round RT-PCR of the TCR CDR3. Each CDR3 protein is one row after TCRdb ran MiXCR on the multiplex PCR reads. Among some 300,000 distinct CDR3 sequences listed, roughly 15% were seen once. The sequenced sample consisted of blood. These receptors were taken from a man under 40 with Graves' hyperthyroidism.

Ten or more counts support this clonotype. The chain combines TRBV30 with TRBJ2-1; possibly TRBD1 for D (5 bases). Trimming shortened V by 0 bases and J by 10 bases, and 10 bases separated the two germline ends. This CDR3 has 12 amino acids. Germline CDR1 reads GTSNPN; CDR2 reads SVGIG (reference sequence). CDR3 residues: CAWSVVGPEQFF. In DNA, the CDR3 is TGTGCCTGGAGTGTAGTGGGGCCAGAGCAGTTCTTC.

This clonotype appeared a few times. The chain couples TRBV30 to TRBJ2-4, with D possibly TRBD2 on 6 matching bases. V shed 1 base and J shed 3 bases, with 13 bases lying between them. CDR3 length: 15 residues. The germline V gene encodes CDR1 GTSNPN and CDR2 SVGIG (reference sequence). CDR3 sequence reads: CAWSAGVGGKNIQYF. CDR3 coding DNA: TGTGCCTGGAGTGCGGGGGTCGGCGGCAAAAACATTCAGTACTTC.

To note about this clonotype: This may stem from a read error, because a much larger clone lies one nucleotide away. CDR3 in DNA: TGTGCCAGCAGCCCCGGGACAGGGAGGCCTGTAGCTTTCTTT. It specifies CASSPGTGRPVAFF. The rearrangement joins TRBV7-9 to TRBJ1-1; the match to TRBD1 covers 9 bases. The CDR3 has 14 amino acids. Germline V gene data show CDR1 as SEHNR and CDR2 as FQNEAQ (reference sequence). Unmatched junction bases numbered 11, after V lost 5 bases and J lost 10 bases.

This clonotype was seen a handful of times. The chain joins TRBV12-3 or TRBV12-4 to TRBJ1-2, with a tentative D call TRBD1 (5 bases). The CDR3 is 12 residues long. V lost 5 bases and J 8 bases, leaving 12 bases between the germline ends. CDR3 nucleotides: TGTGCCAGCAGTGGGCGGGGGGAAGGCTACACCTTC. Translating gives CASSGRGEGYTF.

This clonotype occurred many times. The CDR3 sequence: CASSTPAGGELFF. The CDR3 nucleotides read TGTGCCAGCAGTACCCCGGCTGGCGGGGAGCTGTTTTTT. The chain carries TRBV28 and TRBJ2-2; no reliable D call. The V end lost 5 bases, the J end lost 7 bases, and 11 bases lay between the germline ends. Germline V gene lookup returns CDR1 MDHEN and CDR2 SYDVKM. The CDR3 runs to 13 residues.

This clonotype has more than one count but fewer than ten. The genes are TRBV10-3 and TRBJ2-2; D call uncertain. Trimming removed 3 bases from V and 4 bases from J, with 12 bases in between. Germline V gene data show CDR1 as ENHRY and CDR2 as SYGVKD. The CDR3 totals 15 residues. For the CDR3, the DNA is TGTGCCATCAGTGAACCAGACTTACTCACCGGGGAGCTGTTTTTT. This gives the protein CAISEPDLLTGELFF.

V usage is TRBV6-4 and J usage is TRBJ2-5; 10 bases match TRBD2. Trimming took 6 bases from V and 4 from J; bases not matched to a gene: 8. CDR3 size: 15 residues. In germline, CDR1 is MRHNA, CDR2 SNTAGT. CDR3 sequence reads: CASSAGTSARETQYF. CDR3 in DNA: TGTGCCAGCAGCGCCGGGACTAGCGCCCGAGAGACCCAGTACTTC.

In its sample, this clonotype was seen a few times. The V gene is TRBV11-2, the J gene TRBJ2-7; D gene ambiguous. Germline V gene lookup returns CDR1 SGHAT and CDR2 FQNNGV. The V and J ends lost 5 bases and 2 bases respectively, with 13 bases between them. This CDR3 has 14 residues. The CDR3 sequence: CASSVKAEAYEQYF. The CDR3, as DNA: TGTGCCAGCAGCGTTAAGGCAGAAGCCTACGAGCAGTACTTC.

The chain carries TRBV28 and TRBJ2-1; no definite D call. CDR1 and CDR2 from the germline V gene are MDHEN and SYDVKM. This CDR3 is 13 amino acids long. The V end lost 7 bases, the J end lost 5 bases, and 12 bases lay between the germline ends. DNA of the CDR3: TGTGCCAGCATCTACACTCCGAACAATGAGCAGTTCTTC. As protein: CASIYTPNNEQFF. Supplemented by reference TRBV28 and TRBJ2-1, the full variable domain reads DVKVTQSSRYLVKRTGEKVFLECVQDMDHENMFWYRQDPGLGLRLIYFSYDVKMKEKGDIPEGYSVSREKKERFSLILESASTNQTSMYLCASIYTPNNEQFFGPGTRLTVL.

This clonotype was seen a handful of times. The genes are TRBV6-1 and TRBJ2-5, with D uncertain. The germline V gene encodes CDR1 MNHNS and CDR2 SASEGT. The CDR3 is made up of 14 amino acids. V lost 5 bases, J lost 4 bases, and 14 bases lay in between. CDR3 sequence reads: CASSRLGRGETQYF. CDR3 DNA: TGTGCCAGCAGTCGGTTAGGACGAGGAGAGACCCAGTACTTC.

This clonotype has a handful of counts. The V and J genes are TRBV4-1 and TRBJ2-3, with D possibly matching TRBD1 (6 bases). This CDR3 has 18 residues. Germline CDR1 and CDR2: MGHRA and YSYEKL. V was cut by 2 bases and J by 2 bases, with 20 bases left in between. The CDR3 here is CASSQSPRRGGFTDTQYF. The DNA of the CDR3 is TGCGCCAGCAGCCAATCCCCCCGGAGAGGGGGATTCACAGATACGCAGTATTTT.

This clonotype was recorded many times. The chain couples TRBV2 to TRBJ2-7, with D hard to call. Germline loops: CDR1 SNHLY, CDR2 FYNNEI. This CDR3 comprises 12 residues. The V gene lost 5 bases and the J gene lost 3 bases, with 8 bases spanning the gap. CDR3 region: CASSTQFYEQYF. The DNA for the CDR3 is TGTGCCAGCAGTACTCAGTTCTACGAGCAGTACTTC.

This clonotype was detected ten times or more. The CDR3 reads CASSLGVEQYF. The CDR3, as DNA: TGTGCCAGCAGTTTGGGGGTCGAGCAGTACTTC. The chain links TRBV7-9 to TRBJ2-7; TRBD1 or TRBD2 may be the D gene (5 bases each). The germline V gene encodes CDR1 SEHNR and CDR2 FQNEAQ (reference sequence). Trimming took 6 bases from V and 6 from J, leaving 9 bases between them. The CDR3 runs to 11 residues.

This clonotype was counted at least ten times. The rearrangement joins TRBV5-8 to TRBJ1-1; possibly TRBD1 for D (5 bases). CDR1 is SGHTS, CDR2 YDEGEE, per germline. The CDR3 covers 15 residues. With 0 bases removed from V and 2 bases from J, the gap between germline ends came to 11 bases. CDR3 DNA: TGTGCCAGCAGCTTGGTGACAGATGACAACACTGAAGCTTTCTTT. This encodes CASSLVTDDNTEAFF.

On this clonotype: A read error may explain this, as a much larger clone is one base away. This rearrangement joins TRBV18 to TRBJ1-5, with D unclear. V lost 2 bases, J lost 3 bases, and 8 bases lay in between. Germline V gene data show CDR1 as KGHSH and CDR2 as LQKENI. The CDR3 extends over 14 amino acids. DNA of the CDR3: TGTGCCAGCTCACCAAGCACAAACAATCAGCCCCAGCATTTT. Encoded protein: CASSPSTNNQPQHF.

This clonotype was seen repeatedly, ten times or more. The CDR3 coding sequence is TGCGCCAGCAGCATAGACAGGGGGCCCGCCTACGAGCAGTACTTC. Translation gives CASSIDRGPAYEQYF. The genes are TRBV5-1 and TRBJ2-7, with 10 bases identical to TRBD1. V trimming: 4 bases; J trimming: 2 bases; junction bases outside the gene matches: 6. This CDR3 is built from 15 residues. Per germline, CDR1 SGHRS and CDR2 YFSETQ. Full variable domain (outside the CDR3, taken from reference TRBV5-1 and TRBJ2-7): KAGVTQTPRYLIKTRGQQVTLSCSPISGHRSVSWYQQTPGQGLQFLFEYFSETQRNKGNFPGRFSGRQFSNSRSEMNVSTLELGDSALYLCASSIDRGPAYEQYFGPGTRLTVT.

This sequence joins TRBV20-1 and TRBJ2-3; TRBD2 matches 8 bases. V trimming: 2 bases; J trimming: 5 bases; junction bases outside the gene matches: 3. The CDR3 has 13 residues. The germline V gene encodes CDR1 DFQATT and CDR2 SNEGSKA (reference sequence). Here the CDR3 DNA reads TGCAGTGCTAGAAGACGGGAGGGAGATACGCAGTATTTT. As protein: CSARRREGDTQYF.

The sample holds many counts of this clonotype. The rearrangement uses TRBV12-3 or TRBV12-4 and TRBJ2-7; 7 bases fit TRBD2. Trimming cost V 4 bases and J 2 bases; bases outside gene matches: 14. This CDR3 has 17 residues. This chain's CDR3 is CASSSTFGLGGTYEQYF. The CDR3 coding sequence is TGTGCCAGCAGTTCTACATTTGGACTAGGTGGGACCTACGAGCAGTACTTC.

In DNA form, the CDR3 reads TGTGCCAGCAGTTCGACGGGGGGAGGCACCGGGGAGCTGTTTTTT. It translates to CASSSTGGGTGELFF. This chain joins TRBV27 and TRBJ2-2; 7 bases line up with TRBD2. CDR1 MNHEY and CDR2 SMNVEV come from the germline V gene (reference sequence). Germline trimming cut 4 bases from V and 4 bases from J; bases unmatched to any gene: 6. The CDR3 contains 15 residues.

The table lists this clonotype with a few counts. The J gene is TRBJ1-6, the V gene TRBV20-1; the D is unclear. This CDR3 is 11 amino acids long. Germline V lookup: CDR1 DFQATT, CDR2 SNEGSKA (reference sequence). The V gene lost 5 bases and the J gene lost 9 bases, with 8 bases spanning the gap. This chain's CDR3 is CSAPRGSPLHF. CDR3 nucleotides: TGCAGTGCTCCGCGCGGTTCACCCCTCCACTTT.

As to this clonotype: A much bigger clone sits one base away, suggesting this may be a read error. The chain carries TRBV2 and TRBJ2-7; D is tentatively TRBD1 or TRBD2 (5 bases each). In germline, CDR1 is SNHLY, CDR2 FYNNEI. V gave up 8 bases and J gave up 3 bases, with 17 bases separating them. The CDR3 is made up of 14 amino acids. Here the CDR3 DNA reads TGTGCCAGCGGGACCGGGACGGAGGACTACGAGCAGTACTTC. Translation gives CASGTGTEDYEQYF. The full variable domain, in which reference TRBV2 and TRBJ2-7 provide the parts outside the CDR3, is EPEVTQTPSHQVTQMGQEVILRCVPISNHLYFYWYRQILGQKVEFLVSFYNNEISEKSEIFDDQFSVERPDGSNFTLKIRSTKLEDSAMYFCASGTGTEDYEQYFGPGTRLTVT.

The V call is TRBV6-5, the J call TRBJ2-3, with 7 bases fitting TRBD2. The CDR3 spans 15 residues. CDR1 and CDR2 (germline): MNHEY, SVGAGI. J lost 1 base, V lost 7 bases, and 8 bases had no gene match. The CDR3 region is CASTLPSGGTDTQYF. The CDR3 nucleotides read TGTGCCAGCACCTTACCGAGCGGGGGCACAGATACGCAGTATTTT.

This clonotype was counted ten times or more. The CDR3 coding sequence is TGCGCCAGCAGCTTGGCCACAGGGGGCGTAGAGCAGTTCTTC. Translating gives CASSLATGGVEQFF. This chain uses TRBV5-1 with TRBJ2-1; 9 bases fit TRBD1. The germline gives CDR1 SGHRS, CDR2 YFSETQ. CDR3 length equals 14 residues. V was pared by 0 bases and J by 10 bases, with 5 bases of the junction left unmatched.

The chain employs TRBV9 and TRBJ2-5; D gene uncertain. Trimming removed 0 bases from V and 6 bases from J, with 12 bases in between. The CDR3 extends over 14 amino acids. The germline V gene encodes CDR1 SGDLS and CDR2 YYNGEE. The CDR3 reads CASSVGVRLKTQYF. The CDR3 region has the DNA TGTGCCAGCAGCGTAGGTGTGCGGTTAAAGACCCAGTACTTC.

V is TRBV19 and J is TRBJ1-4; 8 bases match TRBD1. The germline V gene encodes CDR1 LNHDA and CDR2 SQIVND (reference sequence). V lost 6 bases and J lost 8; bases outside the gene matches: 8. The CDR3 length is 14 residues. Here the CDR3 DNA reads TGTGCCAGTAGGCTCCAGGGGGCGGAAGAAAAACTGTTTTTT. Translated: CASRLQGAEEKLFF.

J is TRBJ2-1 and V is TRBV30; 9 bases are a match to TRBD1. Per the germline V gene, CDR1 is GTSNPN and CDR2 is SVGIG (reference sequence). CDR3 length: 14 residues. After removal of 4 bases from V and 7 bases from J, the junction contained 8 bases not matched to a gene. CDR3 sequence: CAWTGTGLPNEQFF. The CDR3 DNA sequence: TGTGCCTGGACCGGGACAGGGCTTCCGAATGAGCAGTTCTTC.

This clonotype was observed a handful of times. The rearrangement links TRBV20-1 to TRBJ1-2; possible D gene TRBD1, 5 bases. The germline CDR1 and CDR2 sequences are DFQATT and SNEGSKA (reference sequence). V was pared by 3 bases and J by 4 bases, with 24 bases between. The CDR3 length is 17 residues. CDR3: CSASRGAGTQLFYGYTF. CDR3 DNA: TGCAGTGCTAGTAGGGGAGCCGGGACCCAACTATTCTATGGCTACACCTTC.